Listed below are T cell receptor beta chains from one sample, sequenced in a study of T cell repertoires in cytomegalovirus infection. Each CDR3 protein is one row after TCRdb ran MiXCR on the reads. Of hundreds of thousands of distinct CDR3 sequences in the sample, approximately 30% were seen once. The sample consisted of PBMCs. The source is a human donor in good health (CMV status not recorded). Some clones in this sample may be carry-over from other donors' samples. The CDR3 runs from the conserved cysteine through the conserved F or W. The D gene is left open where the match is weak. Where a row states a size, it is once, few, many or the class of an expanded clone; other rows omit it.

D gene: -
J gene: TRBJ1-1
clone size: -
V gene: TRBV6-1
CDR3 DNA: TGTGCCAGCACCCAGTCAGGGAACACTGAAGATTTCTTT
CDR3 protein: CASTQSGNTEDFF

D gene: -
J gene: TRBJ1-2
clone size: -
V gene: TRBV5-6
CDR3 DNA: TGTGCCAGCAGCCACTCTAGCGATGGCTACACCTTC
CDR3 protein: CASSHSSDGYTF

D gene: -
J gene: TRBJ2-7
clone size: few
V gene: TRBV5-6
CDR3 DNA: TGTGCCAGCAGCTTCCTGCGGGACCCCTACGAGCAGTACTTC
CDR3 protein: CASSFLRDPYEQYF

D gene: -
J gene: TRBJ2-2
clone size: -
V gene: TRBV12-3/TRBV12-4
CDR3 DNA: TGTGCCAGCGGTTATGGGGACCTCACCGGGAAGCTGTTTTTT
CDR3 protein: CASGYGDLTGKLFF

D gene: -
J gene: TRBJ1-5
clone size: many
V gene: TRBV7-8
CDR3 DNA: TGTGCCAGCAGCTTTTACGACACGGGAGCTAATCAGCCCCAGCATTTT
CDR3 protein: CASSFYDTGANQPQHF

D gene: -
J gene: TRBJ2-6
clone size: -
V gene: TRBV11-2
CDR3 DNA: TGTGCCAGCAGGTTAGATGAGGAGGGTACCCCTGGGGCCAACGTCCTGACTTTC
CDR3 protein: CASRLDEEGTPGANVLTF

D gene: TRBD2
J gene: TRBJ2-1
clone size: few
V gene: TRBV5-4
CDR3 DNA: TGTGCCAGCAGCCTCGACCGAGGATGGGGGGGTTCGAATGAGCAGTTCTTC
CDR3 protein: CASSLDRGWGGSNEQFF

D gene: -
J gene: TRBJ2-5
clone size: -
V gene: TRBV11-2
CDR3 DNA: TGTGCCAGCAGCTCGACTAGGTTTGAAGAGACCCAGTACTTC
CDR3 protein: CASSSTRFEETQYF

D gene: -
J gene: TRBJ1-3
clone size: few
V gene: TRBV12-3/TRBV12-4
CDR3 DNA: TGTGCCAGCAAAGGCATCCCCATCTCTGGAAACACCATATATTTT
CDR3 protein: CASKGIPISGNTIYF

D gene: TRBD1
J gene: TRBJ2-1
clone size: few
V gene: TRBV6-1
CDR3 DNA: TGTGCCAGCAGTTTGGGACAGGATTACAATGAGCAGTTCTTC
CDR3 protein: CASSLGQDYNEQFF

D gene: TRBD2
J gene: TRBJ2-3
clone size: few
V gene: TRBV25-1
CDR3 DNA: TGTGCCAGCAGTGATAAGCGGGGGAGCACAGATACGCAGTATTTT
CDR3 protein: CASSDKRGSTDTQYF

D gene: -
J gene: TRBJ1-5
clone size: many
V gene: TRBV7-6
CDR3 DNA: TGTGCCAGCAGCCTAATGGGGGGGAATCAGCCCCAGCATTTT
CDR3 protein: CASSLMGGNQPQHF

D gene: -
J gene: TRBJ2-1
clone size: few
V gene: TRBV28
CDR3 DNA: TGTGCCACCTGTCCCGGGACGGCGTCCTACAATGAGCAGTTCTTC
CDR3 protein: CATCPGTASYNEQFF

D gene: TRBD2
J gene: TRBJ2-7
clone size: many
V gene: TRBV4-1
CDR3 DNA: TGCGCCAGCAGCCAATTTAGCGGGGGGGCCCTGCGGGTCGAGCAGTACTTC
CDR3 protein: CASSQFSGGALRVEQYF

D gene: TRBD1
J gene: TRBJ2-7
clone size: many
V gene: TRBV7-2
CDR3 DNA: TGTGCCAGCAGCTTTCATGGCCTCGGACAGGGGGCCGCCGAGCAGTACTTC
CDR3 protein: CASSFHGLGQGAAEQYF

D gene: -
J gene: TRBJ2-6
clone size: few
V gene: TRBV11-2
CDR3 DNA: TGTGCCAGCAGCTTAGGGGTTGCTGGGGCCAACGTCCTGACTTTC
CDR3 protein: CASSLGVAGANVLTF

D gene: TRBD2
J gene: TRBJ2-1
clone size: -
V gene: TRBV23-1
CDR3 DNA: TGCGCCAGCAGTCATTTCGTCTTGACTAGCGGGAGGGATGAGCAGTTCTTC
CDR3 protein: CASSHFVLTSGRDEQFF

D gene: TRBD1
J gene: TRBJ1-4
clone size: few
V gene: TRBV20-1
CDR3 DNA: TGCAGTGCTTCCGCTGGGACAGGCGATAGACCAACTAATGAAAAACTGTTTTTT
CDR3 protein: CSASAGTGDRPTNEKLFF

D gene: -
J gene: TRBJ2-1
clone size: once
V gene: TRBV4-3
CDR3 DNA: TGCGCCAGCAGCCAAGAAGGCCTTGGCTCCTACAATGAGCAGTTCTTC
CDR3 protein: CASSQEGLGSYNEQFF

D gene: TRBD1
J gene: TRBJ2-3
clone size: many
V gene: TRBV7-2
CDR3 DNA: TGTGCCAGCAGCTACGGGACAGCAACTAGCACAGATACGCAGTATTTT
CDR3 protein: CASSYGTATSTDTQYF

D gene: -
J gene: TRBJ2-3
clone size: -
V gene: TRBV14
CDR3 DNA: TGTGCCAGCAGTCTCCTCCTGTCCTGGGCTGGAGATACGCAGTATTTT
CDR3 protein: CASSLLLSWAGDTQYF

D gene: -
J gene: TRBJ1-4
clone size: -
V gene: TRBV4-1
CDR3 DNA: TGCGCCAGCAGCCAAGATGGGGGGGGGGGAGGTGAAAAACTGTTTTTT
CDR3 protein: CASSQDGGGGGEKLFF

D gene: -
J gene: TRBJ2-7
clone size: -
V gene: TRBV29-1
CDR3 DNA: TGCAGCGTTCTTAGTGGCGGAGCCTCCTACGAGCAGTACTTC
CDR3 protein: CSVLSGGASYEQYF

D gene: -
J gene: TRBJ2-7
clone size: few
V gene: TRBV7-9
CDR3 DNA: TGTGCCAGCAGCCCCAAAGGACCTTACGAGCAGTACTTC
CDR3 protein: CASSPKGPYEQYF

D gene: -
J gene: TRBJ1-5
clone size: -
V gene: TRBV20-1
CDR3 DNA: TGCAGTGCTAGAGCCCCCCCGGACAGCAATCAGCCCCAGCATTTT
CDR3 protein: CSARAPPDSNQPQHF

D gene: TRBD2
J gene: TRBJ2-2
clone size: -
V gene: TRBV27
CDR3 DNA: TGTGCCAGCAGTAGGTGGACGGCGGCGGGGGGAAACACCGGGGAGCTGTTTTTT
CDR3 protein: CASSRWTAAGGNTGELFF

D gene: -
J gene: TRBJ2-1
clone size: many
V gene: TRBV12-3/TRBV12-4
CDR3 DNA: TGTGCCAGCTTGGCAGGATCCTTTTACTACAATGAGCAGTTCTTC
CDR3 protein: CASLAGSFYYNEQFF

D gene: -
J gene: TRBJ2-2
clone size: once
V gene: TRBV7-8
CDR3 DNA: TGTGCCAGCAGCAAAGAAAACGGGGTTTTTTCCATCGGGGAGCTGTTTTTT
CDR3 protein: CASSKENGVFSIGELFF

D gene: -
J gene: TRBJ2-7
clone size: -
V gene: TRBV6-8
CDR3 DNA: TGTGCCAGCAGTCTCGTTTTGGGGGCCTACGAGCAGTACTTC
CDR3 protein: CASSLVLGAYEQYF

D gene: TRBD1
J gene: TRBJ2-2
clone size: many
V gene: TRBV6-5
CDR3 DNA: TGTGCCAGCAGTCCAAGGACAGGGGAGACCGGGGAGCTGTTTTTT
CDR3 protein: CASSPRTGETGELFF

D gene: TRBD2
J gene: TRBJ2-5
clone size: many
V gene: TRBV7-3
CDR3 DNA: TGTGCCAGCAGCCTTAGCGGGGGGGCCGGAGAGACCCAGTACTTC
CDR3 protein: CASSLSGGAGETQYF

D gene: -
J gene: TRBJ1-5
clone size: -
V gene: TRBV7-9
CDR3 DNA: TGTGCCAGCAGCTCAACACGCGGATATAGCAATCAGCCCCAGCATTTT
CDR3 protein: CASSSTRGYSNQPQHF

D gene: TRBD1
J gene: TRBJ1-5
clone size: -
V gene: TRBV28
CDR3 DNA: TGTGCCAGCAGTACCGTCCTGGGACAGGGCTTCTCTAGCAATCAGCCCCAGCATTTT
CDR3 protein: CASSTVLGQGFSSNQPQHF

D gene: -
J gene: TRBJ2-1
clone size: few
V gene: TRBV4-1
CDR3 DNA: TGCGCCAGCAGCCAACTTCTCTCGGGGATCCCCCACAATGAGCAGTTCTTC
CDR3 protein: CASSQLLSGIPHNEQFF

D gene: -
J gene: TRBJ1-5
clone size: few
V gene: TRBV19
CDR3 DNA: TGTGCCAGTAGTATAGTTACAGGACGGGCTAATCAGCCCCAGCATTTT
CDR3 protein: CASSIVTGRANQPQHF

D gene: -
J gene: TRBJ2-1
clone size: few
V gene: TRBV19
CDR3 DNA: TGTGCCAGTAGTTCCCTAGCCCTCTCCTACAATGAGCAGTTCTTC
CDR3 protein: CASSSLALSYNEQFF

D gene: TRBD2
J gene: TRBJ2-7
clone size: few
V gene: TRBV7-9
CDR3 DNA: TGTGCCAGCAGCTCCACTAGCGGGGACGGATACGAGCAGTACTTC
CDR3 protein: CASSSTSGDGYEQYF

D gene: TRBD1
J gene: TRBJ1-1
clone size: few
V gene: TRBV7-8
CDR3 DNA: TGTGCCAGCAGCTTAGAGGGGACAGAATTGGTGAACACTGAAGCTTTCTTT
CDR3 protein: CASSLEGTELVNTEAFF

D gene: TRBD2
J gene: TRBJ2-1
clone size: many
V gene: TRBV12-3/TRBV12-4
CDR3 DNA: TGTGCCAGCAGCCCTCACGAGGGTCTAGCGGGGCCCTCCTACAATGAGCAGTTCTTC
CDR3 protein: CASSPHEGLAGPSYNEQFF

D gene: -
J gene: TRBJ1-5
clone size: -
V gene: TRBV20-1
CDR3 DNA: TGCAGTGCTAGGGCTTTCGGTGGGCAGTCCGCCCAGCATTTT
CDR3 protein: CSARAFGGQSAQHF

D gene: -
J gene: TRBJ1-5
clone size: -
V gene: TRBV19
CDR3 DNA: TGTGCCAGTAGTATAGGGTTGTTCAGGGCCCATCAGCCCCAGCATTTT
CDR3 protein: CASSIGLFRAHQPQHF

D gene: -
J gene: TRBJ1-6
clone size: few
V gene: TRBV4-3
CDR3 DNA: TGCGCCAGCAGCCAAGATTCAGGGTTTCGGTCCTATAATTCACCCCTCCACTTT
CDR3 protein: CASSQDSGFRSYNSPLHF

D gene: TRBD1
J gene: TRBJ2-3
clone size: -
V gene: TRBV15
CDR3 DNA: TGTGCCACCAGCGAGTTCCCCGGGACAGACAGCACAGATACGCAGTATTTT
CDR3 protein: CATSEFPGTDSTDTQYF

D gene: TRBD1
J gene: TRBJ2-3
clone size: many
V gene: TRBV7-2
CDR3 DNA: TGTGCCAGCAGCTCCGGGACAGGGATTGTCACAGATACGCAGTATTTT
CDR3 protein: CASSSGTGIVTDTQYF

D gene: -
J gene: TRBJ1-3
clone size: many
V gene: TRBV6-1
CDR3 DNA: TGTGCCAGCAGGGCAGGAAGCTCTGGAAACACCATATATTTT
CDR3 protein: CASRAGSSGNTIYF

D gene: -
J gene: TRBJ1-3
clone size: many
V gene: TRBV11-2
CDR3 DNA: TGTGCCAGCAGCCAACGGGGGACCGGAAACACCATATATTTT
CDR3 protein: CASSQRGTGNTIYF

D gene: -
J gene: TRBJ1-4
clone size: few
V gene: TRBV7-9
CDR3 DNA: TGTGCCAGCAGCCAGACCTATGAAAAACTGTTTTTT
CDR3 protein: CASSQTYEKLFF